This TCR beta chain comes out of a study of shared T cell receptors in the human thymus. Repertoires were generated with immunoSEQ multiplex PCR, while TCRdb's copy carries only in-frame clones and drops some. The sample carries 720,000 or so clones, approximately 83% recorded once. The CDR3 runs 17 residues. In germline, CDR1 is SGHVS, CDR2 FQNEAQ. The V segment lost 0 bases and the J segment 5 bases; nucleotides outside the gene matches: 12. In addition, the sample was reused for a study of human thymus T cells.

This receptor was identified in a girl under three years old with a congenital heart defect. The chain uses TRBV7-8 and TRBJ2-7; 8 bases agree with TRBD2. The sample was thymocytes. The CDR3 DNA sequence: TGTGCCAGCAGCTTAGCCCCCGGGACTAGGAACGGGGACGAGCAGTACTTC. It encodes CASSLAPGTRNGDEQYF.